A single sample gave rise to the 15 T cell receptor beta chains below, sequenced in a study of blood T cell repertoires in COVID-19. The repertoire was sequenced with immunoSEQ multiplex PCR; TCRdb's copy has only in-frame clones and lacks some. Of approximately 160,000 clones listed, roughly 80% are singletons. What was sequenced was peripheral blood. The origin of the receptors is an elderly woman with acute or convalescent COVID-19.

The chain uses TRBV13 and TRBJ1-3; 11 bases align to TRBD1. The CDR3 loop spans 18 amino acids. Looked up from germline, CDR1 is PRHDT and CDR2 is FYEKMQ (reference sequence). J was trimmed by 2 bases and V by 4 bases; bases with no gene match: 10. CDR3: CASSSSRDRGITGNTIYF. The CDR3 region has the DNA TGTGCCAGCAGCTCGTCCCGGGACAGGGGGATTACTGGAAACACCATATATTTT. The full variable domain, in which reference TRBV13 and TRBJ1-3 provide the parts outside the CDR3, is AAGVIQSPRHLIKEKRETATLKCYPIPRHDTVYWYQQGPGQDPQFLISFYEKMQSDKGSIPDRFSAQQFSDYHSELNMSSLELGDSALYFCASSSSRDRGITGNTIYFGEGSWLTVV.

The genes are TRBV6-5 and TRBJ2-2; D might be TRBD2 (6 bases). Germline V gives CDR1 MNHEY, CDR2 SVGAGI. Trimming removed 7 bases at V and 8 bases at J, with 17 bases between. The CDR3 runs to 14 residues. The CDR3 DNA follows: TGTGCCAGCATTCCGGGAGACAGCAGGGGGGAGCTGTTTTTT. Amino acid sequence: CASIPGDSRGELFF.

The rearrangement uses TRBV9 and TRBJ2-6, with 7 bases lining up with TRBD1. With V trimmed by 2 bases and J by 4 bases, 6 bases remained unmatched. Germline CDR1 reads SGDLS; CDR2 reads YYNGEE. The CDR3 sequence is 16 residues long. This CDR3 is CASSVAPGQGANVLTF. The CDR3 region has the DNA TGTGCCAGCAGCGTCGCCCCGGGACAGGGGGCCAACGTCCTGACTTTC. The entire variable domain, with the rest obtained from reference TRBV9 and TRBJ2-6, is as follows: DSGVTQTPKHLITATGQRVTLRCSPRSGDLSVYWYQQSLDQGLQFLIQYYNGEERAKGNILERFSAQQFPDLHSELNLSSLELGDSALYFCASSVAPGQGANVLTFGAGSRLTVL.

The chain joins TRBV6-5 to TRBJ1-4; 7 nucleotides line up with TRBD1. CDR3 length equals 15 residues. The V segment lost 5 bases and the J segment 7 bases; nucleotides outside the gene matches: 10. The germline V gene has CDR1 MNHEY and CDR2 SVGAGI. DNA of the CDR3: TGTGCCAGCAGTACAACCGGGACAGCGGCTGAAAAACTGTTTTTT. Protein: CASSTTGTAAEKLFF.

This CDR3 is CASSLGVHQPQHF. The CDR3, as DNA: TGTGCCAGCAGCCTAGGGGTTCATCAGCCCCAGCATTTT. V and J are TRBV6-5 and TRBJ1-5; possible D gene TRBD1, 5 bases. Germline values: CDR1 MNHEY, CDR2 SVGAGI. The CDR3 runs to 13 residues. Trimming removed 6 bases at V and 5 bases at J, with 11 bases between.

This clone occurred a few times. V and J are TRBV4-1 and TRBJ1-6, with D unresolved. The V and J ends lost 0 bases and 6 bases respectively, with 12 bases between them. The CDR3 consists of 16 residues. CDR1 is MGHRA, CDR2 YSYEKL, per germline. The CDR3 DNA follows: TGCGCCAGCAGCCAAGATCCCGCCAGTTTTAATTCACCCCTCCACTTT. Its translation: CASSQDPASFNSPLHF.

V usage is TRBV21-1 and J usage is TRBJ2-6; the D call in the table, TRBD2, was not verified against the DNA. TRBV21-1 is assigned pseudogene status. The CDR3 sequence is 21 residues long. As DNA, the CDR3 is TGTGCCAGCAGCAAAGCTCCGGCCAACGGGGTGACCGTCTCTGGGGCCAACGTCCTGACTTTC. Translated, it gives CASSKAPANGVTVSGANVLTF.

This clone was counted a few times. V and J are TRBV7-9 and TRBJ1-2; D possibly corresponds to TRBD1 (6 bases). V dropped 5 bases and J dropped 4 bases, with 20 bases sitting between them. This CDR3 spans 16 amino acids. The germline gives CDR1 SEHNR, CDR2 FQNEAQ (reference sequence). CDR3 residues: CASSQDPGQFFYGYTF. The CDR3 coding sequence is TGTGCCAGCAGCCAAGACCCAGGACAGTTCTTCTATGGCTACACCTTC.

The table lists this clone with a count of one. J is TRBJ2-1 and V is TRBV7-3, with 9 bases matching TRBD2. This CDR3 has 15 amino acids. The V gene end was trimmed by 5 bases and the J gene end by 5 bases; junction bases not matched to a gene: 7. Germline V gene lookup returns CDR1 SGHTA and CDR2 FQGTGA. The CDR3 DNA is TGTGCCAGCAGCCCTGGACTAGCGAACGACAATGAGCAGTTCTTC. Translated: CASSPGLANDNEQFF.

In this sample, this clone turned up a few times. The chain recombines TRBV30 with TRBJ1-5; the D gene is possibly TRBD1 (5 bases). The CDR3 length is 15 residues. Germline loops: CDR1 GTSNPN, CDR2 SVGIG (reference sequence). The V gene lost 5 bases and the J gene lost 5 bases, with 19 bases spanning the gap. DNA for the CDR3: TGTGCCTGGGCCCGTAAGTCGGGGGTGGATCAGCCCCAGCATTTT. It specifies CAWARKSGVDQPQHF.

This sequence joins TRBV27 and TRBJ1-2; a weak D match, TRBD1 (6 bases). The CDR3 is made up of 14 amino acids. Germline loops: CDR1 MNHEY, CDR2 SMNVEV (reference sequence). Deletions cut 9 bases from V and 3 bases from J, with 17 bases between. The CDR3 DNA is TGTGCCAGACCGGGACAACCCACGGACTATGGCTACACCTTC. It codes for CARPGQPTDYGYTF.

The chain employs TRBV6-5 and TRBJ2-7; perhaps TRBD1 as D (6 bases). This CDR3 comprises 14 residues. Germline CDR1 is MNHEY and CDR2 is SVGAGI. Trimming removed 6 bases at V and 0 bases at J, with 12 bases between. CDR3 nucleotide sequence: TGTGCCAGCAGCGGACAGTACGGCTCCTACGAGCAGTACTTC. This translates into CASSGQYGSYEQYF.

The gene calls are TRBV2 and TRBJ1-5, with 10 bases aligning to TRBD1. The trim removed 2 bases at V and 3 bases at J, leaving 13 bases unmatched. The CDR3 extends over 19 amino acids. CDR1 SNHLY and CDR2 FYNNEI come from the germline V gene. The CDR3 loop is CASSELRTGGAINNQPQHF. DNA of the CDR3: TGTGCCAGCAGTGAACTCCGGACAGGGGGGGCTATAAACAATCAGCCCCAGCATTTT.

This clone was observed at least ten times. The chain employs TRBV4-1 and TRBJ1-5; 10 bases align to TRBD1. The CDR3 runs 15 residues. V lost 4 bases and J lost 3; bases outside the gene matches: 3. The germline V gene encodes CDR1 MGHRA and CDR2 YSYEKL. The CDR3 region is CASSLGTGDNQPQHF. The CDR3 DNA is TGCGCCAGCAGCCTCGGGACAGGGGACAATCAGCCCCAGCATTTT.

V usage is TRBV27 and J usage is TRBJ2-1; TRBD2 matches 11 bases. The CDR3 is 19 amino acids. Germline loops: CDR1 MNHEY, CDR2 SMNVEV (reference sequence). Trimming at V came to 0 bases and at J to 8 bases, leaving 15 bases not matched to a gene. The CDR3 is CASSLSLFTSSGRPYEQFF. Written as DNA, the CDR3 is TGTGCCAGCAGTTTATCTCTCTTCACGTCTAGCGGGAGGCCCTATGAGCAGTTCTTC.